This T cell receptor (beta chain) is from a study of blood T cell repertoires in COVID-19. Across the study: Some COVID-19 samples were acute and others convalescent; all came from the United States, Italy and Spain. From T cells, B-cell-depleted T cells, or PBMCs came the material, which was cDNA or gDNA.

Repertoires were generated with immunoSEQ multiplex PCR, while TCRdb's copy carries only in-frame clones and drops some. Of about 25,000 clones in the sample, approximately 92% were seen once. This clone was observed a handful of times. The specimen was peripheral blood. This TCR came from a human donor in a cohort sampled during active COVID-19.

The DNA of the CDR3 is TGTGCCAGCAGTGAAGCCGGGAACTATGGCTACACCTTC. It codes for CASSEAGNYGYTF. The gene calls are TRBV2 and TRBJ1-2; unclear D gene. Trimming took off 0 bases at V and 2 bases at J, with 4 bases between the two ends. The CDR3 sequence is 13 residues long. Germline V gene data show CDR1 as SNHLY and CDR2 as FYNNEI.